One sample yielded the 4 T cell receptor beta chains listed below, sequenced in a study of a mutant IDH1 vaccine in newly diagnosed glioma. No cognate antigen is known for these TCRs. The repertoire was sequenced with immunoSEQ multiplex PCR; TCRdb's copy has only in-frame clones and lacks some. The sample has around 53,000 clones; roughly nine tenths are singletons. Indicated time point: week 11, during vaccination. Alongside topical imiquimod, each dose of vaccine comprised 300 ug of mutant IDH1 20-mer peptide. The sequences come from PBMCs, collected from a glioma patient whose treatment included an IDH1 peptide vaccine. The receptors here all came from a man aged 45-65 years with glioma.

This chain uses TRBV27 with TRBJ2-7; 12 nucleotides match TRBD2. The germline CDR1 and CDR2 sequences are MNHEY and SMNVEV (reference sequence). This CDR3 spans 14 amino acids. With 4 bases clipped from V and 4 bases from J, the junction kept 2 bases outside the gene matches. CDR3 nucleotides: TGTGCCAGCAGTTACGGACTAGCGGGGTACGAGCAGTACTTC. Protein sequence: CASSYGLAGYEQYF.

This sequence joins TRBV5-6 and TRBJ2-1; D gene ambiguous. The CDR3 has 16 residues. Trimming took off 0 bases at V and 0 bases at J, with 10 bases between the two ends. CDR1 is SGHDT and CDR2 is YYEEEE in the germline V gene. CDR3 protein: CASSLDRVSSYNEQFF. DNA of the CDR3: TGTGCCAGCAGCTTGGATAGGGTCAGCTCCTACAATGAGCAGTTCTTC.

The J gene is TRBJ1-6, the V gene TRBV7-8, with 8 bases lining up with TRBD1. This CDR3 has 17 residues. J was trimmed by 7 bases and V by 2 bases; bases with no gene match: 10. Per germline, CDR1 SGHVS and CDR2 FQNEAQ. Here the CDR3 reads CASSLNTQGAGNSPLHF. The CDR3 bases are TGTGCCAGCAGCTTAAATACTCAGGGGGCGGGAAATTCACCCCTCCACTTT.

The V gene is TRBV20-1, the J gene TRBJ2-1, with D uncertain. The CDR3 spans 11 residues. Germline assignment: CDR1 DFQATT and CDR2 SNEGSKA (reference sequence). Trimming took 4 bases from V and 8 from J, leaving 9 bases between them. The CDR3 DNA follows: TGCAGTGCTAACCTACGCCATGAGCAGTTCTTC. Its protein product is CSANLRHEQFF.